This passage covers 18 T cell receptor beta chains from one sample sequenced in a study of blood T cell repertoires in COVID-19. Here immunoSEQ multiplex PCR was the method, and the copy in TCRdb shows in-frame clones only, minus some. The sample includes fewer than 120,000 clones, more than 70% of them seen just once. The specimen sequenced was peripheral blood. The receptor set was obtained from a woman aged 45-59 years with acute or convalescent COVID-19.

The genes are TRBV18 and TRBJ2-6; D gene ambiguous. The germline CDR1 and CDR2 sequences are KGHSH and LQKENI. The V end lost 3 bases, the J end lost 3 bases, and 3 bases lay between the germline ends. The CDR3 has 13 amino acids. The CDR3 here is CASSPYGANVLTF. The CDR3 DNA sequence: TGTGCCAGCTCACCGTATGGGGCCAACGTCCTGACTTTC.

The gene calls are TRBV7-9 and TRBJ2-1; TRBD1 might be the D (6 bases). V was pared by 7 bases and J by 0 bases, with 16 bases between. Germline assignment: CDR1 SEHNR and CDR2 FQNEAQ (reference sequence). This CDR3 spans 16 amino acids. CDR3: CASTFGTLSSYNEQFF. CDR3 coding DNA: TGTGCCAGCACCTTTGGGACATTGAGCTCCTACAATGAGCAGTTCTTC.

The chain carries TRBV20-1 and TRBJ2-7; unclear D gene. The CDR3 runs to 11 residues. Germline loops: CDR1 DFQATT, CDR2 SNEGSKA (reference sequence). Trimming took 6 bases from V and 5 from J, leaving 11 bases between them. The CDR3 DNA reads as TGCAGTGCCATTATTTCGGACGAGCAGTACTTC. Protein sequence: CSAIISDEQYF.

The chain couples TRBV2 to TRBJ1-2, with D uncertain. Germline V gene sequence: CDR1 SNHLY, CDR2 FYNNEI. The CDR3 has 15 amino acids. V was trimmed by 2 bases and J by 3 bases, leaving 13 bases between them. CDR3 residues: CASSEPTSFDYGYTF. The CDR3 DNA sequence: TGTGCCAGCAGTGAACCGACTTCCTTCGACTATGGCTACACCTTC.

This chain uses TRBV3-1 (or the pseudogene TRBV3-2) with TRBJ2-1; weak D call: TRBD2 (6 bases). This CDR3 has 15 residues. CDR1 is LGHDT, CDR2 YNNKEL, per germline (reference sequence). V lost 1 base and J 3 bases, leaving 10 bases between the germline ends. The CDR3 sequence is CASSQAGDFYNEQFF. DNA of the CDR3: TGTGCCAGCAGCCAAGCGGGAGACTTCTACAATGAGCAGTTCTTC.

The V call is TRBV3-1 (or the pseudogene TRBV3-2), the J call TRBJ2-1; 12 nucleotides line up with TRBD2. With V trimmed by 4 bases and J by 8 bases, 9 bases remained unmatched. The germline V gene has CDR1 LGHDT and CDR2 YNNKEL (reference sequence). The CDR3 has 16 residues. The CDR3 DNA sequence: TGTGCCAGCAGCCCCCTAGCGAGACTAGCGGGAGATGAGCAGTTCTTC. Translation: CASSPLARLAGDEQFF.

This chain joins TRBV6-6 and TRBJ1-2; TRBD1 might be the D (6 bases). The CDR3 extends over 13 amino acids. V lost 5 bases to trimming and J lost 4 bases, with 11 bases between them. From germline, CDR1 is MNHNY and CDR2 SVGAGI (reference sequence). CDR3 sequence (DNA): TGTGCCAGCAGTGCGGGGGCAATCTATGGCTACACCTTC. Translation: CASSAGAIYGYTF.

The chain employs TRBV3-1 (or the pseudogene TRBV3-2) and TRBJ2-1; weak D call: TRBD1 (6 bases). Trimming removed 0 bases from V and 0 bases from J, with 9 bases in between. This CDR3 spans 16 amino acids. Germline-derived CDR1 and CDR2 are LGHDT and YNNKEL (reference sequence). The CDR3 DNA is TGTGCCAGCAGCCAAGAGGGGGCGATCTCCTACAATGAGCAGTTCTTC. It encodes CASSQEGAISYNEQFF.

The V and J genes are TRBV6-1 and TRBJ2-3; D remains unclear. CDR3 length: 14 residues. From germline, CDR1 is MNHNS and CDR2 SASEGT. V lost 4 bases and J lost 0, with 8 bases in between. CDR3 sequence: CASSARTSTDTQYF. DNA of the CDR3: TGTGCCAGCAGTGCCCGAACTAGCACAGATACGCAGTATTTT.

The gene calls are TRBV2 and TRBJ2-5; 10 bases agree with TRBD2. This CDR3 region has 16 residues. Germline-derived CDR1 and CDR2 are SNHLY and FYNNEI. V gave up 2 bases and J gave up 5 bases; unmatched junction bases: 8. CDR3 nucleotide sequence: TGTGCCAGCAGTGAACGGCTAGCGGGAGTCCAGGAGACCCAGTACTTC. This translates into CASSERLAGVQETQYF.

V usage is TRBV2 and J usage is TRBJ2-2; the match to TRBD1 covers 8 bases. V was pared by 6 bases and J by 13 bases, with 13 bases of the junction left unmatched. Germline loops: CDR1 SNHLY, CDR2 FYNNEI. The CDR3 sequence is 14 residues long. CDR3 sequence: CASSPSSGTGLLFF. In DNA form, the CDR3 reads TGTGCCAGCAGCCCGTCGAGTGGGACAGGTTTGCTGTTTTTT.

This clone was detected once. This rearrangement joins TRBV10-1 to TRBJ2-1, with 10 bases that match TRBD2. This CDR3 contains 15 residues. Germline CDR1 and CDR2: WNHNN and SYGVQD (reference sequence). Trimming cost V 3 bases and J 5 bases; bases outside gene matches: 4. The CDR3 region is CASSDRTSGHNEQFF. CDR3 coding DNA: TGCGCCAGCAGTGACAGGACTAGCGGCCACAATGAGCAGTTCTTC.

This rearrangement joins TRBV18 to TRBJ1-2; the match to TRBD1 covers 12 bases. This CDR3 comprises 16 residues. V was clipped by 5 bases and J by 3 bases; unmatched bases: 7. Looked up from germline, CDR1 is KGHSH and CDR2 is LQKENI. As DNA, the CDR3 is TGTGCCAGCTCAGGTGGGACAGGGGGCGCGGACTATGGCTACACCTTC. Protein: CASSGGTGGADYGYTF.

The gene calls are TRBV6-6 and TRBJ2-7; TRBD2 aligns across 8 bases. The V and J ends lost 6 bases and 6 bases, in that order; junction bases with no gene match: 10. Germline V lookup: CDR1 MNHNY, CDR2 SVGAGI (reference sequence). The CDR3 loop spans 14 amino acids. CDR3 region: CASSPGGTTREQYF. DNA for the CDR3: TGTGCCAGCAGCCCGGGGGGGACTACCCGCGAGCAGTACTTC.

The chain has TRBV12-3 or TRBV12-4 and TRBJ1-3; no reliable D call. V lost 10 bases and J 4 bases, leaving 8 bases between the germline ends. The CDR3 extends over 11 amino acids. The CDR3 reads CATRAGNTIYF. The DNA of the CDR3 is TGTGCCACGCGAGCGGGAAACACCATATATTTT.

This chain uses TRBV14 with TRBJ2-7, with D unclear. V was trimmed by 4 bases and J by 0 bases, leaving 10 bases between them. The CDR3 has 14 residues. CDR1 is SGHDN, CDR2 FVKESK, per germline. CDR3 residues: CASSRHSGSYEQYF. The CDR3 DNA follows: TGTGCCAGCAGCCGCCACTCCGGCTCCTACGAGCAGTACTTC.

This chain links TRBV5-1 with TRBJ2-5; TRBD1 matches 9 bases. Trimming took 5 bases from V and 4 from J; bases not matched to a gene: 9. The germline gives CDR1 SGHRS, CDR2 YFSETQ. The CDR3 loop spans 15 amino acids. CDR3: CASRGNRGQVETQYF. CDR3 in DNA: TGCGCCAGCAGGGGAAACAGGGGGCAGGTAGAGACCCAGTACTTC.

V usage is TRBV7-9 and J usage is TRBJ2-5, with 14 bases fitting TRBD2. CDR1 is SEHNR, CDR2 FQNEAQ, per germline (reference sequence). J gave up 7 bases and V 6 bases, and 7 bases lay outside the gene matches. The CDR3 loop spans 15 amino acids. CDR3 coding DNA: TGTGCCAGCAGGGACGGACTAGCGGGAGGCGCGACCCAGTACTTC. This translates into CASRDGLAGGATQYF.